A single TCR beta chain is shown here with its context. The antigen remains undetermined. The sample carries other DNA sequences with the same CDR3. The PCR was carried out with 60 Vbeta primers and 13 Jbeta primers. The protocol was immunoSEQ multiplex PCR, while the TCRdb copy is restricted to in-frame clones and leaves out a portion. Among over 250,000 clones listed, about 75% were seen once. This sample was taken from a study of cytomegalovirus exposure and HLA in healthy donors. Study-level information: Clustering assigned 81% of the roughly 380 genotyped donors to the Caucasian-associated ancestry cluster. Findings and caveats of the study: The study reported that TCR beta sequences accurately predicted HLA-A and HLA-B alleles in most subjects. Later analysis revealed greater clonal expansion in HLA-associated TCR beta chains than in equally common others. Accounts indicate the classifier identified cytomegalovirus status with strong specificity and sensitivity.

Germline V CDR1 and CDR2: SGHAT, FQNNGV. The V end was cut by 1 base, the J end by 3 bases, with 15 bases between. The CDR3 runs 16 residues. The sequenced sample consisted of PBMCs. J is TRBJ2-5 and V is TRBV11-2; a possible D gene is TRBD1 (5 bases). The receptor comes from a female donor in good health and CMV-seronegative. The CDR3, as DNA: TGTGCCAGCAGCTTAGGGTCTCCTTCAGGGAAAGAGACCCAGTACTTC. It codes for CASSLGSPSGKETQYF.